This record covers a single T cell receptor (beta chain). Its matching antigen is unknown. The investigators amplified TCR beta CDR3 regions from RNA transcripts. Using the HTBI primer set, a first-round RT-PCR was run on the TCR CDR3. TCRdb redid the calling of the multiplex PCR reads with MiXCR, one entry per CDR3 protein. There are 94,000 or so distinct CDR3 sequences in the sample; under 65% occur only once, and roughly a quarter lies in the top ten. V gave up 1 base and J gave up 2 bases, with 11 bases separating them. From germline, CDR1 is SGHTA and CDR2 FQGNSA. The CDR3 length is 15 residues. The PBMCs studied were ones that came from 9 to 10 ml fresh peripheral blood. This entry comes from a study of T cells in Graves' hyperthyroidism and ophthalmopathy. Across the study: Staff took peripheral blood when the initial diagnosis was made, before any treatment began.

General study points: A model using 13 V-J features told ophthalmopathy apart from stable hyperthyroidism.

The chain uses TRBV7-2 and TRBJ2-5; maybe TRBD2 (5 bases). Sequencing was done on a sample of blood. This clonotype was obtained from a woman aged 35 to 49 with Graves' hyperthyroidism. The CDR3: CASSLGGNSQETQYF. The CDR3 DNA is TGTGCCAGCAGCTTAGGAGGGAACAGTCAAGAGACCCAGTACTTC.